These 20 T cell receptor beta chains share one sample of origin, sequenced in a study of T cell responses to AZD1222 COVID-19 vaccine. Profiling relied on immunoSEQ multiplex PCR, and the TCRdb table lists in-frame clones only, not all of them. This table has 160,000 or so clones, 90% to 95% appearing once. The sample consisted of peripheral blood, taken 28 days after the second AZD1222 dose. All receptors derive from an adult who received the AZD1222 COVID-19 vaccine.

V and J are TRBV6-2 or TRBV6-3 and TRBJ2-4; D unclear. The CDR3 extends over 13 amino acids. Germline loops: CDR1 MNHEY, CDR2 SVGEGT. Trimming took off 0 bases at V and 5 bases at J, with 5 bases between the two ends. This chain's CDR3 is CASSYSRENIQYF. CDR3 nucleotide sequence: TGTGCCAGCAGTTACTCTAGGGAAAACATTCAGTACTTC.

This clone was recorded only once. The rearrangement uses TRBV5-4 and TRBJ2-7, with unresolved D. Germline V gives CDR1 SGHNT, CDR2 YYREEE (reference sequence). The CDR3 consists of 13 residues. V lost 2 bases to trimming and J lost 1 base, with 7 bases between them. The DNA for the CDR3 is TGTGCCAGCAGCTTCGTAGGGTCCTACGAGCAGTACTTC. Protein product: CASSFVGSYEQYF.

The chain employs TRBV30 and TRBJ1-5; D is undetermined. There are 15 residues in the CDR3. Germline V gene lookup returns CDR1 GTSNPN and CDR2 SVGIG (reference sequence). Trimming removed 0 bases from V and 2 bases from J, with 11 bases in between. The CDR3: CAWSVQFGGNQPQHF. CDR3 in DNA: TGTGCCTGGAGTGTACAGTTCGGTGGCAATCAGCCCCAGCATTTT.

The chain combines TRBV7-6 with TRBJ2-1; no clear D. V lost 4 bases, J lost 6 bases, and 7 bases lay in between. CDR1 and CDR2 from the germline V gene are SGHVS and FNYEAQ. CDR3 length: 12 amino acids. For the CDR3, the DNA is TGTGCCAGCAGCTACGTAGGCAATGAGCAGTTCTTC. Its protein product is CASSYVGNEQFF.

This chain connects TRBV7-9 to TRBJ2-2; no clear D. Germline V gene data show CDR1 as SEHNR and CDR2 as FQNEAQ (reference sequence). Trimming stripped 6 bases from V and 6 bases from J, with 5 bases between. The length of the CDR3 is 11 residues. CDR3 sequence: CASSDPGELFF. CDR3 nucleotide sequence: TGTGCCAGCAGTGACCCCGGGGAGCTGTTTTTT.

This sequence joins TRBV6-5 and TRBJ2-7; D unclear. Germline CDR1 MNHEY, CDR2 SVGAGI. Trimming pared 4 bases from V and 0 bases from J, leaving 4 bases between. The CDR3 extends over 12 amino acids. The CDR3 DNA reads TGTGCCAGCAGTTCCAACTCCTACGAGCAGTACTTC. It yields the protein CASSSNSYEQYF.

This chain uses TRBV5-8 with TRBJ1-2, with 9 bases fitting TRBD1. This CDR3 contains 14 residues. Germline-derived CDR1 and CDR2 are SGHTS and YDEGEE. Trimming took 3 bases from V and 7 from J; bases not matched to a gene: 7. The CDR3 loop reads CASSSGQGWSGYTF. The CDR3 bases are TGTGCCAGCAGCTCCGGACAGGGGTGGAGTGGCTACACCTTC. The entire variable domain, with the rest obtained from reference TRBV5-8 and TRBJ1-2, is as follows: EAGVTQSPTHLIKTRGQQATLRCSPISGHTSVYWYQQALGLGLQFLLWYDEGEERNRGNFPPRFSGRQFPNYSSELNVNALELEDSALYLCASSSGQGWSGYTFGSGTRLTVV.

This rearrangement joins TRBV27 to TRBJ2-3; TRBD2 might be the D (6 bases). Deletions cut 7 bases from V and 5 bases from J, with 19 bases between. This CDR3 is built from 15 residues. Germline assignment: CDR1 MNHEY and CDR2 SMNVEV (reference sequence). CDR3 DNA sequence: TGTGCCAGCAAACGGTGGGACTCCTCGAGAGATACGCAGTATTTT. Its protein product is CASKRWDSSRDTQYF.

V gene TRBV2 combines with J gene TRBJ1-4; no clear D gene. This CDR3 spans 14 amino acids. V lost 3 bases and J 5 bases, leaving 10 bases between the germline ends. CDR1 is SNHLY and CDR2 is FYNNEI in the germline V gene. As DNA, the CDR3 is TGTGCCAGCAGTGATTGGGAGGTGAATGAAAAACTGTTTTTT. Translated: CASSDWEVNEKLFF.

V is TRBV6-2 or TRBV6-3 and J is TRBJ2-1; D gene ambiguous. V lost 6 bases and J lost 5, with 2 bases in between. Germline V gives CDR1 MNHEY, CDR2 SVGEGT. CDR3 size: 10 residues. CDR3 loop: CASSNNEQFF. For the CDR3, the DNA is TGTGCCAGCAGCAACAATGAGCAGTTCTTC.

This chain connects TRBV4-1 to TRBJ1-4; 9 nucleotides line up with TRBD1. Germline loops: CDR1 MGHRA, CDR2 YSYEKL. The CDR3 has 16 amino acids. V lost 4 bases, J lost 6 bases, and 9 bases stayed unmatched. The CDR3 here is CASSRTGGKRYEKLFF. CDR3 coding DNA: TGCGCCAGCAGCCGAACAGGGGGCAAGCGGTATGAAAAACTGTTTTTT.

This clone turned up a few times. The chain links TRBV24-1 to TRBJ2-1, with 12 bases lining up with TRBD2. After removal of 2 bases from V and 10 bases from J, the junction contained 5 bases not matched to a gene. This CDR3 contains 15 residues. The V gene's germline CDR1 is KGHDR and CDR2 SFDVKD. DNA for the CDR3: TGTGCCACCAGTGATTCCTCAGGACTAGCGGGAGAGCAGTTCTTC. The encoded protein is CATSDSSGLAGEQFF.

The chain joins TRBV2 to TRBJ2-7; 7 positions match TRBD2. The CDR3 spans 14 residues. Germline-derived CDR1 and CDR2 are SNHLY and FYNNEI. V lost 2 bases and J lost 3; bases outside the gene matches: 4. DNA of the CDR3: TGTGCCAGCAGTGAAATCCTAGCGGTCTACGAGCAGTACTTC. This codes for CASSEILAVYEQYF.

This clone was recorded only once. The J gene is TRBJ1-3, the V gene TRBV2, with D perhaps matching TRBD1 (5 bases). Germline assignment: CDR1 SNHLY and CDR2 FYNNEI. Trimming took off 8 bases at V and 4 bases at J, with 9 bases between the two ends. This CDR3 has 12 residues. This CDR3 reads CASAGSGNTIYF. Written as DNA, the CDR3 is TGTGCCAGCGCAGGGAGCGGAAACACCATATATTTT.

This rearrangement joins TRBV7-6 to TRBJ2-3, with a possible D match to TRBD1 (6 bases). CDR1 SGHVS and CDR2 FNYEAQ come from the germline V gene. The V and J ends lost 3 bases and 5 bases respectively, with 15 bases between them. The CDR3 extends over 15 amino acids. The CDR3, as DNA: TGTGCCAGCAGCTTCACGGGACAAGGTGGAGATACGCAGTATTTT. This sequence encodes CASSFTGQGGDTQYF. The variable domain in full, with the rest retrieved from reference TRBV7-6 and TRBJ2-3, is GAGVSQSPRYKVTKRGQDVALRCDPISGHVSLYWYRQALGQGPEFLTYFNYEAQQDKSGLPNDRFSAERPEGSISTLTIQRTEQRDSAMYRCASSFTGQGGDTQYFGPGTRLTVL.

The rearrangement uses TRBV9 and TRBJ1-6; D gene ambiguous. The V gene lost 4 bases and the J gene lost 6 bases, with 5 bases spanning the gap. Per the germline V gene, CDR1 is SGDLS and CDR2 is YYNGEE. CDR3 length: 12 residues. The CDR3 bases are TGTGCCAGCAGCTCTATTAATTCACCCCTCCACTTT. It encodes CASSSINSPLHF.

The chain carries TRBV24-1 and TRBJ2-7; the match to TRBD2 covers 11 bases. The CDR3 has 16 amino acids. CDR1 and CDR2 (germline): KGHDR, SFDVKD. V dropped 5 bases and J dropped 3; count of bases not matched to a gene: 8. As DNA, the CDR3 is TGTGCCACCAGTGCCCCTACTAGCGGGGGTGGCTACGAGCAGTACTTC. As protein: CATSAPTSGGGYEQYF.

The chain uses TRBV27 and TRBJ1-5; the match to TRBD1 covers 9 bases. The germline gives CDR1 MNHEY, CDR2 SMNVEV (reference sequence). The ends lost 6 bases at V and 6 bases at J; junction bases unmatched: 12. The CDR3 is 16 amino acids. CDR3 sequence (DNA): TGTGCCAGCAGCTCGCTTGGGGGACAGGGTCGTCAGCCCCAGCATTTT. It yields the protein CASSSLGGQGRQPQHF.

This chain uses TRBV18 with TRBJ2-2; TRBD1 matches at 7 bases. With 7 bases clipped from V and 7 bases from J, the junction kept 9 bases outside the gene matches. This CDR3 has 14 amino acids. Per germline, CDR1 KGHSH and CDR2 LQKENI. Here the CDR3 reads CASWQTGLIGELFF. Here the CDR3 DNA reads TGTGCCAGCTGGCAGACAGGGCTCATCGGGGAGCTGTTTTTT.

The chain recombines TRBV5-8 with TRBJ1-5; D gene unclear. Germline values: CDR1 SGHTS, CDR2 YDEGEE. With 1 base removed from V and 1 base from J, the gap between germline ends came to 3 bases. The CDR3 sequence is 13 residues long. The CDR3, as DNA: TGTGCCAGCAGCTTGACGAGCAATCAGCCCCAGCATTTT. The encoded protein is CASSLTSNQPQHF.